The rows below give T cell receptor beta chains drawn from one sample of a study of graft-versus-host responses after intestinal transplantation. For these TCRs, the target antigens are not known. The repertoire was sequenced with immunoSEQ multiplex PCR; TCRdb's copy has only in-frame clones and lacks some. Counted here are around 99,000 clones, roughly 87% occurring once; the ten biggest clones make up 0.71%. The material was unstimulated CD4+ T cells sorted from spleen or lymph node cells, obtained before transplant. Receptor source: a human donor who was the organ donor for an intestinal transplant. CDR3s include the opening cysteine and the closing phenylalanine or tryptophan. Each record gives: J gene, V gene, CDR3 protein.

TRBJ1-6	TRBV6-1	CASSELGQGPSSYNSPLHF
TRBJ2-5	TRBV6-6	CASSYSGLAGGETQYF
TRBJ2-5	TRBV21-1	CASSTWLGTSGGETQYF
TRBJ2-1	TRBV4-2	CASSQDQEPPEQFF
TRBJ2-6	TRBV4-2	CASSLGSASGANVLTF
TRBJ1-1	TRBV29-1	CSGRTGMATEAFF
TRBJ1-1	TRBV27	CASSLKGSGEAFF
TRBJ1-5	TRBV6-1	CASSGGAGQPQHF
TRBJ1-5	TRBV5-5	CASSLWGASNQPQHF
TRBJ1-1	TRBV21-1	CASSKDRNTEAFF
TRBJ2-4	TRBV7-2	CASSLAQNIQYF
TRBJ2-7	TRBV11-2	CASSLDPKGSYEQYF
TRBJ2-1	TRBV28	CASSLRWRGSYNEQFF
TRBJ2-1	TRBV27	CASREFSYNEQFF
TRBJ1-2	TRBV5-5	CASSPQTDYGYTF
TRBJ2-2	TRBV27	CASSPPSKGIGGETGELFF
TRBJ2-3	TRBV6-1	CASSEFAGSNTQYF
TRBJ1-6	TRBV6-6	CASSGQNNSPLHF
TRBJ2-1	TRBV7-2	CASSLWSGSYNEQFF
TRBJ2-7	TRBV7-6	CASSLEAGTSGRNF
TRBJ1-1	TRBV4-1	CASSQEAGMKGRGGTEAFF
TRBJ1-5	TRBV5-6	CASRIQGIEQPQHF
TRBJ1-5	TRBV15	CATSSQVGGGNQPQHF
TRBJ1-5	TRBV6-5	CASSRQPNQPQHF
TRBJ2-7	TRBV6-5	CASSYRTGEQYF
TRBJ2-7	TRBV5-6	CASSIPQGAGSYEQYF
TRBJ2-1	TRBV19	CASSRQGGNEQFF
TRBJ2-7	TRBV5-1	CASSLEQGGQYF